This is a list of T cell receptor beta chains from one sample in a study of T cells expressing NK-cell markers. TCRdb derives one entry per CDR3 protein from the 5' RACE reads, leaving out DNA. The sample has hundreds of thousands of distinct CDR3 sequences; the top ten hold 3% to 4.5%. The specimen sequenced was blood T cells: a sorted CD56 or NKG2C T cell subset, CD4+ or CD8+ T cells, or bulk PBMC T cells (not recorded which). These receptors were obtained from a man aged 18 to 29 in good health. Each CDR3 is given with its conserved first and last residue.

J gene | CDR3 length | V gene | CDR3 protein
TRBJ2-1 | 15 | TRBV5-1 | CASSLAAGHPPEQFF
TRBJ1-3 | 19 | TRBV6-4 | CASSPQNRGLFLRGNTIYF
TRBJ1-1 | 12 | TRBV29-1 | CSAGTLNAEAFF
TRBJ2-1 | 16 | TRBV29-1 | CSVERAHRSSYNEQFF
TRBJ2-2 | 17 | TRBV25-1 | CASRVKVGTGGTGELFF
TRBJ2-1 | 14 | TRBV6-5 | CASRGTGGINEQFF
TRBJ2-3 | 19 | TRBV7-8 | CASSAARGAAGRMSDTQYF
TRBJ2-1 | 17 | TRBV3-1 | CASSQVAAPSSYNEQFF
TRBJ2-1 | 14 | TRBV2 | CASTSGGAYNEQFF
TRBJ2-3 | 16 | TRBV7-9 | CASSFHGGGNTDTQYF
TRBJ2-3 | 14 | TRBV7-8 | CASSRAVYTDTQYF
TRBJ2-1 | 15 | TRBV28 | CASSGQGAAYNEQFF
TRBJ2-7 | 17 | TRBV11-2 | CASSLEEGGLSSYEQYF
TRBJ2-1 | 15 | TRBV6-2/TRBV6-3 | CASREAGVGSNEQFF
TRBJ2-1 | 15 | TRBV5-5 | CASSGGTSGRHEQFF
TRBJ2-2 | 18 | TRBV4-2 | CASSQDRSGRPRTGELFF
TRBJ2-2 | 14 | TRBV20-1 | CSARGLASAGELFF
TRBJ1-5 | 15 | TRBV10-2 | CASSVQGDGNQPQHF
TRBJ2-7 | 16 | TRBV12-5 | CASGLVLRGRAYEQYF
TRBJ2-1 | 16 | TRBV7-2 | CASSLASAMANNEQFF
TRBJ2-1 | 18 | TRBV3-1 | CASSQDKRGILRSNEQFF
TRBJ2-3 | 16 | TRBV18 | CASSLQTSGAGDTQYF
TRBJ2-7 | 16 | TRBV6-5 | CASSYRRDRGLYRQYF
TRBJ2-1 | 14 | TRBV20-1 | CSARASGSSSEQFF
TRBJ2-5 | 14 | TRBV4-1 | CASSHGSGLETQYF
TRBJ2-7 | 15 | TRBV9 | CASSVGVGPDYEQYF
TRBJ2-3 | 15 | TRBV10-3 | CAISSGQASTDTQYF
TRBJ2-1 | 16 | TRBV6-1 | CASSPDRGTPYNEQFF
TRBJ2-2 | 15 | TRBV20-1 | CSATLAGRATGELFF
TRBJ2-5 | 16 | TRBV29-1 | CSVAGGLREGAETQYF
TRBJ2-3 | 15 | TRBV11-2 | CASSLGGGSLNTQYF
TRBJ1-4 | 13 | TRBV5-1 | CASKNRGGEKLFF